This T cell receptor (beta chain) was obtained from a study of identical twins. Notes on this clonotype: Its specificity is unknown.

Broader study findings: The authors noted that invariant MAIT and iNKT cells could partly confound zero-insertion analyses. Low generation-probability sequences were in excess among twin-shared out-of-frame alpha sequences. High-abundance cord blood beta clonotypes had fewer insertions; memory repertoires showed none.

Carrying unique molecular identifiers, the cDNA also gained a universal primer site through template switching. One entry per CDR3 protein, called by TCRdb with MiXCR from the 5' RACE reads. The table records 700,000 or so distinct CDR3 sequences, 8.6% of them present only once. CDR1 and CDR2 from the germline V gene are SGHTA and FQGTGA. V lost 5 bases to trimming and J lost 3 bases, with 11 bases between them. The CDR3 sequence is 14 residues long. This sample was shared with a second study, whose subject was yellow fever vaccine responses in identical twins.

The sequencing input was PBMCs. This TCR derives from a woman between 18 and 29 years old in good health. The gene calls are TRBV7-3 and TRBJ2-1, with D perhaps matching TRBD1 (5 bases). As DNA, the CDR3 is TGTGCCAGCAGCCTCAGGGTGAACTACAATGAGCAGTTCTTC. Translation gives CASSLRVNYNEQFF. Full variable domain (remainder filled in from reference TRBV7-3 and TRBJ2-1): GAGVSQTPSNKVTEKGKYVELRCDPISGHTALYWYRQSLGQGPEFLIYFQGTGAADDSGLPNDRFFAVRPEGSVSTLKIQRTERGDSAVYLCASSLRVNYNEQFFGPGTRLTVL.